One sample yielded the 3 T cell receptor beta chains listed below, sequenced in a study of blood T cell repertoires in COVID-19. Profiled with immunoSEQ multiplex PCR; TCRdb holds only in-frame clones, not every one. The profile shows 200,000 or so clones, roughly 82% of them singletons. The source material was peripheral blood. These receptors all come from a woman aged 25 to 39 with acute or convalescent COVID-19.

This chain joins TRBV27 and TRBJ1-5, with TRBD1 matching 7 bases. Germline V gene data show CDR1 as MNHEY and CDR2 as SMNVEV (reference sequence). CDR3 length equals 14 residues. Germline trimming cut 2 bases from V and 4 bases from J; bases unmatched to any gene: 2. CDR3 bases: TGTGCCAGCAGTTTAACAGGGGCTAATCAGCCCCAGCATTTT. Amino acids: CASSLTGANQPQHF.

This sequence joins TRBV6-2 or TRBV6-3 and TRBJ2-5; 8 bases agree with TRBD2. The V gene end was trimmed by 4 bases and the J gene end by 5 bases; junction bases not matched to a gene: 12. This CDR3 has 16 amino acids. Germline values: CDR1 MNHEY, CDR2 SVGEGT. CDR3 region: CASSFSGVTRDETQYF. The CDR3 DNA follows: TGTGCCAGCAGTTTTAGCGGGGTTACCCGGGATGAGACCCAGTACTTC.

The CDR3 protein is CASSIFWGREAFF. In DNA, the CDR3 is TGTGCCAGTAGTATATTCTGGGGGCGTGAAGCTTTCTTT. The chain employs TRBV19 and TRBJ1-1, with D perhaps TRBD1 (6 bases). V lost 2 bases and J lost 7, with 11 bases in between. This CDR3 is 13 amino acids long. CDR1 is LNHDA and CDR2 is SQIVND in the germline V gene (reference sequence).